The next 9 T cell receptor beta chains were all read from a single sample in a study of beta chain features in type 1 diabetes. Expressed TCRB transcripts were sequenced after all isolated RNA was converted to cDNA. Profiling relied on immunoSEQ multiplex PCR, and the TCRdb table lists in-frame clones only, not all of them. The sample shows approximately 100,000 clones, approximately 37% of them seen only once. The sample was stem cell memory CD4+ T cells from blood. The receptors were sampled from a woman under 30 in good health.

The J gene is TRBJ1-2, the V gene TRBV30; 9 bases are shared with TRBD1. This CDR3 is built from 13 residues. Germline values: CDR1 GTSNPN, CDR2 SVGIG (reference sequence). The V and J ends lost 7 bases and 2 bases, in that order; junction bases with no gene match: 5. CDR3 coding DNA: TGTGCCTCCCCCGGGACAGGGAACTATGGCTACACCTTC. It codes for CASPGTGNYGYTF.

This chain joins TRBV27 and TRBJ1-2, with D possibly being TRBD1 (5 bases). Germline V gene lookup returns CDR1 MNHEY and CDR2 SMNVEV (reference sequence). The CDR3 consists of 14 residues. Trimming stripped 0 bases from V and 8 bases from J, with 13 bases between. The CDR3 sequence is CASSLSWGVRGYTF. CDR3 bases: TGTGCCAGCAGTTTATCATGGGGGGTGCGCGGCTACACCTTC.

There are a few counts of this clone. This chain joins TRBV2 and TRBJ2-3; 8 positions match TRBD2. The V gene end was trimmed by 4 bases and the J gene end by 0 bases; junction bases not matched to a gene: 6. Germline V gene lookup returns CDR1 SNHLY and CDR2 FYNNEI. This CDR3 has 16 amino acids. The CDR3 region is CASSGGGLGSTDTQYF. As DNA, the CDR3 is TGTGCCAGCAGTGGCGGGGGACTAGGCAGCACAGATACGCAGTATTTT.

The chain employs TRBV11-2 and TRBJ2-3; 12 bases align to TRBD2. Germline V lookup: CDR1 SGHAT, CDR2 FQNNGV. V trimming: 3 bases; J trimming: 0 bases; junction bases outside the gene matches: 4. The CDR3 covers 17 residues. The CDR3 sequence: CASSFPTSGSSTDTQYF. In nucleotides, the CDR3 is TGTGCCAGCAGCTTCCCGACTAGCGGGAGTAGCACAGATACGCAGTATTTT. Based on the CDR3 plus reference TRBV11-2 and TRBJ2-3, the full variable domain is EAGVAQSPRYKIIEKRQSVAFWCNPISGHATLYWYQQILGQGPKLLIQFQNNGVVDDSQLPKDRFSAERLKGVDSTLKIQPAKLEDSAVYLCASSFPTSGSSTDTQYFGPGTRLTVL.

In this sample, this clone turned up a few times. The chain recombines TRBV5-4 with TRBJ1-1; D may be TRBD1 (5 bases). V lost 0 bases and J lost 3, with 12 bases in between. The CDR3 extends over 15 amino acids. The germline gives CDR1 SGHNT, CDR2 YYREEE (reference sequence). The CDR3 sequence: CASSLGVRAYTEAFF. DNA for the CDR3: TGTGCCAGCAGCTTGGGAGTCAGGGCCTACACTGAAGCTTTCTTT. The variable domain in full, completed from reference TRBV5-4 and TRBJ1-1, reads ETGVTQSPTHLIKTRGQQVTLRCSSQSGHNTVSWYQQALGQGPQFIFQYYREEENGRGNFPPRFSGLQFPNYSSELNVNALELDDSALYLCASSLGVRAYTEAFFGQGTRLTVV.

This chain joins TRBV18 and TRBJ2-7; D call uncertain. Germline V gives CDR1 KGHSH, CDR2 LQKENI. V lost 2 bases and J 0 bases, leaving 8 bases between the germline ends. The CDR3 spans 14 residues. CDR3 sequence: CASSPARSSYEQYF. The DNA for the CDR3 is TGTGCCAGCTCACCAGCGAGGAGCTCCTACGAGCAGTACTTC. The full variable domain, with the rest looked up from reference TRBV18 and TRBJ2-7, is NAGVMQNPRHLVRRRGQEARLRCSPMKGHSHVYWYRQLPEEGLKFMVYLQKENIIDESGMPKERFSAEFPKEGPSILRIQQVVRGDSAAYFCASSPARSSYEQYFGPGTRLTVT.

V gene TRBV6-5 combines with J gene TRBJ1-2; possible D gene TRBD1, 5 bases. V dropped 0 bases and J dropped 1 base, with 9 bases sitting between them. CDR3 length equals 15 residues. CDR1 MNHEY and CDR2 SVGAGI come from the germline V gene. The CDR3: CASSYSQGGNYGYTF. The CDR3 nucleotides read TGTGCCAGCAGTTACTCTCAGGGTGGTAACTATGGCTACACCTTC.

The genes are TRBV7-6 and TRBJ2-2; possible D gene TRBD1, 5 bases. Germline loops: CDR1 SGHVS, CDR2 FNYEAQ. The CDR3 covers 18 residues. Trimming cost V 6 bases and J 0 bases, with 20 bases left between them. CDR3: CASSPAARAPSNTGELFF. In DNA, the CDR3 is TGTGCCAGCAGTCCTGCTGCCAGGGCACCCTCGAACACCGGGGAGCTGTTTTTT.

DNA of the CDR3: TGTGCCAGCAGCTCCTGGTGGGGACTAGCGGGAGTTCGTGAGCAGTTCTTC. Amino acids: CASSSWWGLAGVREQFF. J is TRBJ2-1 and V is TRBV5-4; TRBD2 matches 14 bases. The CDR3 is 17 amino acids. Trimming removed 3 bases from V and 9 bases from J; junction bases left unmatched: 11. Germline loops: CDR1 SGHNT, CDR2 YYREEE (reference sequence).